The 4 T cell receptor beta chains listed next were all sequenced from one sample in a study of cytomegalovirus exposure and HLA in healthy donors. Primers: 60 Vbeta forward and 13 Jbeta reverse. Libraries were prepared by immunoSEQ multiplex PCR; TCRdb keeps only in-frame clonotypes and omits some of them. The sample table includes 50,000 or so clones. The sample taken for sequencing was PBMCs. These TCRs come from a woman in her thirties or forties in good health and CMV-seronegative.

As for this clone: The junction departs from the called germline gene at one end, perhaps through a read error. Distinct nucleotide sequences in the sample also encode this CDR3. This CDR3 is CASSVEGMGTEAFF. DNA for the CDR3: TGTGCCAGCAGTGTGGAGGGGATGGGCACTGAAGCTTTCTTC. This sequence joins TRBV6-1 and TRBJ1-1; a possible D gene is TRBD1 (5 bases). The CDR3 is made up of 14 amino acids. Germline-derived CDR1 and CDR2 are MNHNS and SASEGT.

The J gene is TRBJ2-1, the V gene TRBV6-5; TRBD1 matches 8 bases. Trimming took 6 bases from V and 1 from J; bases not matched to a gene: 5. The CDR3 totals 15 residues. The germline V gene has CDR1 MNHEY and CDR2 SVGAGI. CDR3 sequence reads: CASSKGQASYNEQFF. The CDR3 coding sequence is TGTGCCAGCAGCAAGGGACAGGCTTCCTACAATGAGCAGTTCTTC.

The rearrangement links TRBV7-9 to TRBJ2-5, with 10 bases that match TRBD1. CDR1 is SEHNR and CDR2 is FQNEAQ in the germline V gene (reference sequence). This CDR3 has 16 residues. V trimming: 1 base; J trimming: 2 bases; junction bases outside the gene matches: 4. CDR3 sequence: CASSLGDRGGQETQYF. Written as DNA, the CDR3 is TGTGCCAGCAGCTTAGGGGACAGGGGTGGACAAGAGACCCAGTACTTC.

The V call is TRBV30, the J call TRBJ1-1; no definite D call. CDR1 GTSNPN and CDR2 SVGIG come from the germline V gene (reference sequence). The ends were cut back, 0 bases at V and 8 bases at J, with 16 bases in the middle. The CDR3 has 14 amino acids. The CDR3 DNA reads as TGTGCCTGGAGTGTCGAACGGGGTTCGGCCGAAGCTTTCTTT. As protein: CAWSVERGSAEAFF.